This is a list of T cell receptor beta chains from one sample in a study of OX40 agonist ivuxolimab in advanced cancers. Sequenced by immunoSEQ multiplex PCR; TCRdb stores in-frame clones only, minus some. This repertoire shows around 63,000 clones, 75% to 85% found once; its top ten account for around 9.9%. Here the sequenced sample was CD4+ or CD8+ T cells sorted from blood, taken in a trial of the OX40 agonist ivuxolimab. All receptors come from an adult with an advanced solid tumor such as melanoma, head and neck, liver or kidney cancer. The CDR3 runs from the conserved cysteine through the conserved F or W. D genes are given only for firm matches. A clone size is listed for some rows: how often the clone was seen (once, few, many), or a class if it is expanded.

TRBV18	TRBD1	.	TRBJ1-2	TGTGCCAGCTCACCCGGGACAGGGGCCAATGGCTACACCTTC	CASSPGTGANGYTF
TRBV19	.	.	TRBJ2-7	TGTGCCAGTACCCCAACTGGGGCAGGCGAGCAGTACTTC	CASTPTGAGEQYF
TRBV9	.	.	TRBJ2-1	TGTGCCAGCAGCCCCGGGCCCTCGGGGCCCTACAATGAGCAGTTCTTC	CASSPGPSGPYNEQFF
TRBV18	TRBD1	.	TRBJ2-5	TGTGCCAGCTCAGAGGCTGTGAGGGGGCCTGAGACCCAGTACTTC	CASSEAVRGPETQYF
TRBV4-1	.	.	TRBJ1-1	TGCGCCAGCAGCCAAGATCCCTGGGCAAACACTGAAGCTTTCTTT	CASSQDPWANTEAFF
TRBV21-1	.	once	TRBJ1-1	TGTGCCAGCAGCAATAGGAGAGGGGCCACTGAAGCTTTCTTT	CASSNRRGATEAFF
TRBV7-2	.	.	TRBJ1-5	TGTGCCAGCAGCATTACAGGCGACAATCAGCCCCAGCATTTT	CASSITGDNQPQHF
TRBV19	TRBD1	.	TRBJ1-1	TGTGCCAGTGGATACAGGGGAGGAAACACTGAAGCTTTCTTT	CASGYRGGNTEAFF
TRBV5-1	TRBD1	.	TRBJ2-7	TGCGCCAGCATGGACTCGGACAGGGCGTTGTACGAGCAGTACTTC	CASMDSDRALYEQYF
TRBV29-1	TRBD1	.	TRBJ1-4	TGCAGCGCCGTGACAGGGACTAATGAAAAACTGTTTTTT	CSAVTGTNEKLFF
TRBV7-2	TRBD2	once	TRBJ2-1	TGTGCCAGCAGCATCCTAGCGGGAGTCTACAATGAGCAGTTCTTC	CASSILAGVYNEQFF
TRBV7-9	.	.	TRBJ2-1	TGTGCCAGCAGCTTACTCAGTTCCTACAATGAGCAGTTCTTC	CASSLLSSYNEQFF
TRBV5-1	TRBD2	.	TRBJ2-7	TGCGCCAGCAGCAAGACTAGCGGGAGGGCCTACGAGCAGTACTTC	CASSKTSGRAYEQYF
TRBV28	TRBD1	few	TRBJ2-1	TGTGCCAGCAGTCTGGGACAGCGGAATGAGCAGTTCTTC	CASSLGQRNEQFF
TRBV18	TRBD1	.	TRBJ2-7	TGTGCCAGCTCCCCGTCGACAGGGTGGTCCTACGAGCAGTACTTC	CASSPSTGWSYEQYF
TRBV19	.	once	TRBJ1-1	TGTGCCAGTAGCTTACAGGGTAGTGAAGCTTTCTTT	CASSLQGSEAFF
TRBV18	.	.	TRBJ2-7	TGTGCCAGCTCACCACAGAGGAACAAGGTGGTCTTC	CASSPQRNKVVF
TRBV6-5	.	once	TRBJ2-7	TGTGCCAGCAGTTACGGGTCAGGATACGAGCAGTACTTC	CASSYGSGYEQYF
TRBV6-5	.	.	TRBJ1-1	TGTGCCAGCAGTTACCGACAGGAGAACACTGAAGCTTTCTTT	CASSYRQENTEAFF
TRBV4-3	TRBD2	.	TRBJ2-3	TGCGCCAGCAGCCAAGATGGGGTAGCGGGAGGGCCGACAGATACGCAGTATTTT	CASSQDGVAGGPTDTQYF
TRBV6-5	.	.	TRBJ1-1	TGTGCCAGCAGTTACTCAATAGGGATGAACACTGAAGCTTTCTTT	CASSYSIGMNTEAFF
TRBV5-1	.	.	TRBJ1-6	TGCGCCAGCAGCGGTGGAACAGGGTTCCACTTT	CASSGGTGFHF
TRBV28	.	.	TRBJ1-2	TGTGCCAGCAGTCCAGCCCAGGGCAGGGATGGCTATGGCTACACCTTC	CASSPAQGRDGYGYTF
TRBV6-4	.	few	TRBJ2-3	TGTGCCAGCAGTGACTCGCCCGATACGCAGTATTTT	CASSDSPDTQYF
TRBV7-2	.	.	TRBJ1-3	TGTGCCAGCAGCTTAGTGGAGCCAAACACCATATATTTT	CASSLVEPNTIYF
TRBV7-9	.	.	TRBJ2-7	TGTGCCAGCAGCCCGGGACTCAATAATTTCGGTGGGCAGTACTTC	CASSPGLNNFGGQYF
TRBV7-2	.	.	TRBJ2-7	TGTGCCAGCCTCTGGAGCCTCTCCTACGAGCAGTACTTC	CASLWSLSYEQYF
TRBV9	TRBD1	.	TRBJ1-4	TGTGCCAGCAGCGCAGGGGGTGGCTTTAATGAAAAACTGTTTTTT	CASSAGGGFNEKLFF
TRBV7-2	.	.	TRBJ1-1	TGTGCCAGCAGCCCTGTTTCGCTGGGCACTGAAGCTTTCTTT	CASSPVSLGTEAFF
TRBV18	TRBD1	.	TRBJ1-2	TGTGCCAGCTCACCGGGACAGGGGAGAAGGACGAATGGCTACACCTTC	CASSPGQGRRTNGYTF
TRBV9	.	.	TRBJ2-1	TGTGCCAGCAGCGTAGAGGGCTCCTACAATGAGCAGTTCTTC	CASSVEGSYNEQFF
TRBV6-5	.	few	TRBJ2-3	TGTGCCAGCAGTTACGCATTGCCGGGGGAGGTTCAGTATTTT	CASSYALPGEVQYF
TRBV7-2	.	.	TRBJ2-7	TGTGCCAGCAGCTTAGCGCTTGAGCAGTACTTC	CASSLALEQYF
TRBV4-3	TRBD1	once	TRBJ2-5	TGCGCCAGCAGCCTTCGACAGGGAGAGACCCAGTACTTC	CASSLRQGETQYF
TRBV10-3	.	.	TRBJ1-6	TGTGCCATCAGGGAGAACTATAATTCACCCCTCCACTTT	CAIRENYNSPLHF
TRBV6-5	TRBD1	.	TRBJ1-1	TGTGCCAGCAGTTTCGCGGACAGGATGAACACTGAAGCTTTCTTT	CASSFADRMNTEAFF
TRBV7-2	.	.	TRBJ1-3	TGTGCCAGCAGCTTGAGACGATTTGGAAACACCATATATTTT	CASSLRRFGNTIYF
TRBV7-8	TRBD2	few	TRBJ2-1	TGTGCCAGCAGCCCCCTTGATAGCGGGAGGGTGAATGAGCAGTTCTTC	CASSPLDSGRVNEQFF
TRBV19	.	.	TRBJ2-5	TGTGCCAGTAACGGGGGCGCGATCCAAGAGACCCAGTACTTC	CASNGGAIQETQYF
TRBV9	TRBD1	.	TRBJ2-6	TGTGCCAGCAGCGCCAGCACTAGGACAGGGGGCACCCTCCTGACTTTC	CASSASTRTGGTLLTF
TRBV5-1	.	.	TRBJ1-4	TGCGCCAGCAGCTTCTTGGGGGAACAACTGTTTTTT	CASSFLGEQLFF
TRBV6-5	TRBD1	.	TRBJ1-3	TGTGCCAGCAGCTCGACAGGGGGCCCTGGAAACACCATATATTTT	CASSSTGGPGNTIYF
TRBV28	.	.	TRBJ1-1	TGTGCCAGCAGGGCGGGACTGCTGAACACTGAAGCTTTCTTT	CASRAGLLNTEAFF
TRBV28	.	.	TRBJ2-2	TGTGCCAGCAGAACACTAGTTGCCGGGGAGCTGTTTTTT	CASRTLVAGELFF
TRBV6-1	TRBD2	.	TRBJ2-7	TGTGCCAGCAGTGAAGGTTACTCTAGCGGGAGGCGAAACGAGCAGTACTTC	CASSEGYSSGRRNEQYF
TRBV5-1	.	few	TRBJ2-1	TGCGCCAGCAGCTTGGACGCAGGCACGTACAATGAGCAGTTCTTC	CASSLDAGTYNEQFF
TRBV2	.	.	TRBJ2-5	TGTGCCAGCTGCAAAGAGACCCAGTACTTC	CASCKETQYF
TRBV7-2	.	.	TRBJ2-7	TGTGCCAGCAGCTTAGGAGGGGCGGGTTACGAGCAGTACTTC	CASSLGGAGYEQYF
TRBV10-3	.	.	TRBJ2-7	TGTGCCATCAGTGATGGGCGGGAACGCTACGAGCAGTACTTC	CAISDGRERYEQYF
TRBV28	.	.	TRBJ1-5	TGTGCCAGCCACCTACAGACAGGAAGTATTCAGCCCCAGCATTTT	CASHLQTGSIQPQHF
TRBV7-2	.	.	TRBJ1-3	TGTGCCAGCAGCTTAGGGACCCTCGACGGAAACACCATATATTTT	CASSLGTLDGNTIYF
TRBV13	.	.	TRBJ2-7	TGTGCCAGCAGCTTAGCAGGTTCCCTCAGAGCCTACGAGCAGTACTTC	CASSLAGSLRAYEQYF
TRBV6-1	.	.	TRBJ1-1	TGTGCCAGCAGTGAAGCGTGGGTTGGAGCTTTCTTT	CASSEAWVGAFF
TRBV7-6	TRBD2	few	TRBJ2-3	TGTGCCAGCAGCTTAGGGTCCCTAGCGGGGACTAGCACAGATACGCAGTATTTT	CASSLGSLAGTSTDTQYF
TRBV21-1	.	.	TRBJ2-1	TGTGCCAGCAGCAAAGACAATGAGCAGTTCTTC	CASSKDNEQFF
TRBV11-1	TRBD2	.	TRBJ2-1	TGTGCCAGCAGCTTGCTAGCGGGCGGGGACAATGAGCAGTTCTTC	CASSLLAGGDNEQFF
TRBV15	.	.	TRBJ1-1	TGTGCCACCAGCCGAGGCGGGACTGAAGCTTTCTTT	CATSRGGTEAFF